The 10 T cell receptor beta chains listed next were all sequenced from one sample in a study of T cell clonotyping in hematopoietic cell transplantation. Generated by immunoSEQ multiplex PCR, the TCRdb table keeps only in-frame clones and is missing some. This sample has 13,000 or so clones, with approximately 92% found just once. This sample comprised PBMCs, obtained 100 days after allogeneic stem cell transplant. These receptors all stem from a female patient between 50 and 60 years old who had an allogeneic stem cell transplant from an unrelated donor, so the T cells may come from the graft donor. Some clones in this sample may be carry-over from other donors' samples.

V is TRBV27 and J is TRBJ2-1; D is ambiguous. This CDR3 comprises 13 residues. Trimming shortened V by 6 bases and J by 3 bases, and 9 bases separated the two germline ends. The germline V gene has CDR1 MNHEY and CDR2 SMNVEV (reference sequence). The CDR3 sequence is CASSHAVYNEQFF. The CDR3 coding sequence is TGTGCCAGCAGCCACGCAGTCTACAATGAGCAGTTCTTC.

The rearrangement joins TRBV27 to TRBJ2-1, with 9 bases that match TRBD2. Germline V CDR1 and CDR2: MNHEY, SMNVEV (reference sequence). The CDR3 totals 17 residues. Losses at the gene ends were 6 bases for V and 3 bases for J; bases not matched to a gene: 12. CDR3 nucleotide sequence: TGTGCCAGCAGCCTGGGGGCGGGGGGGCCGTTCTACAATGAGCAGTTCTTC. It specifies CASSLGAGGPFYNEQFF.

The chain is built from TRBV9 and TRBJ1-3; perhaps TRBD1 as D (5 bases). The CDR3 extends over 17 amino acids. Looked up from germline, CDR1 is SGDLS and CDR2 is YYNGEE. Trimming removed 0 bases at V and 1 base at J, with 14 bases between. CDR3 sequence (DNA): TGTGCCAGCAGCGTAGGGACGCGGGGGGGTTCTGGAAACACCATATATTTT. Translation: CASSVGTRGGSGNTIYF.

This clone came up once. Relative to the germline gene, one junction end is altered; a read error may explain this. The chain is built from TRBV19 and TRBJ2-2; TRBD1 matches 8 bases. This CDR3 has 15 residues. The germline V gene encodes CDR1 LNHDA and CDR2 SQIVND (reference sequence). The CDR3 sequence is CASSVDRGGNGELFF. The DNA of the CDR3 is TGTGCCAGTAGTGTAGACAGGGGTGGTAACGGGGAGCTGTTTTTT.

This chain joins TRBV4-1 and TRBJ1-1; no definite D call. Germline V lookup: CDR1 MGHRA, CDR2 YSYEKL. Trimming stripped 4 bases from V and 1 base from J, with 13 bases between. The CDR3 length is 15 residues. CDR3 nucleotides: TGCGCCAGCAGCCTAACACAAACGGGGAACACTGAAGCTTTCTTT. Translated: CASSLTQTGNTEAFF.

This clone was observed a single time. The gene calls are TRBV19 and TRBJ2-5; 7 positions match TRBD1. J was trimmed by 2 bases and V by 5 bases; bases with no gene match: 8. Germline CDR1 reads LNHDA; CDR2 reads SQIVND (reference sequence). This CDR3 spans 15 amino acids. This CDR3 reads CASSQRTGLQETQYF. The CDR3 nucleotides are TGTGCCAGTAGTCAACGGACAGGCTTACAAGAGACCCAGTACTTC. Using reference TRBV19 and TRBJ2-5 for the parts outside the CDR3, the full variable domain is DGGITQSPKYLFRKEGQNVTLSCEQNLNHDAMYWYRQDPGQGLRLIYYSQIVNDFQKGDIAEGYSVSREKKESFPLTVTSAQKNPTAFYLCASSQRTGLQETQYFGPGTRLLVL.

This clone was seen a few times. CDR3 DNA: TGTGCCAGCAGCCCCGGACAGGGTCAAAGTACAGATACGCAGTATTTT. This gives the protein CASSPGQGQSTDTQYF. The chain has TRBV11-3 and TRBJ2-3; 8 bases map to TRBD1. The CDR3 loop spans 16 amino acids. CDR1 and CDR2 from the germline V gene are SGHNT and YENEEA. Trimming cost V 5 bases and J 3 bases; bases outside gene matches: 10.

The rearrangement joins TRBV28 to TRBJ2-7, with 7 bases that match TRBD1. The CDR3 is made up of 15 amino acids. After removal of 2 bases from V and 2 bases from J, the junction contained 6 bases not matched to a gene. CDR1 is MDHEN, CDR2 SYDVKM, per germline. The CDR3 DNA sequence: TGTGCCAGCAGTTTAGGGGACAGTTACGCCTACGAGCAGTACTTC. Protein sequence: CASSLGDSYAYEQYF. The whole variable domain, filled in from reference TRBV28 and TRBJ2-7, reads DVKVTQSSRYLVKRTGEKVFLECVQDMDHENMFWYRQDPGLGLRLIYFSYDVKMKEKGDIPEGYSVSREKKERFSLILESASTNQTSMYLCASSLGDSYAYEQYFGPGTRLTVT.

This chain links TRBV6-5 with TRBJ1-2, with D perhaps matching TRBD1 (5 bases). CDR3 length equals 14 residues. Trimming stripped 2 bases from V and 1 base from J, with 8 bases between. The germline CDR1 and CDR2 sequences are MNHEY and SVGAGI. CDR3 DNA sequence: TGTGCCAGCAGTTACGGGGGTCGTAACTATGGCTACACCTTC. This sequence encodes CASSYGGRNYGYTF.

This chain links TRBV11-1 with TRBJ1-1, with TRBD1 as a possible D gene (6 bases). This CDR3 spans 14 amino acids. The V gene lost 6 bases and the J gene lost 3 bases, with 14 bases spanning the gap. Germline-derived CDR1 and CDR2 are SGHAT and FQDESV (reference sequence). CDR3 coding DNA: TGTGCCAGCAGGCCTCAGGGGAGGGACACTGAAGCTTTCTTT. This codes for CASRPQGRDTEAFF.